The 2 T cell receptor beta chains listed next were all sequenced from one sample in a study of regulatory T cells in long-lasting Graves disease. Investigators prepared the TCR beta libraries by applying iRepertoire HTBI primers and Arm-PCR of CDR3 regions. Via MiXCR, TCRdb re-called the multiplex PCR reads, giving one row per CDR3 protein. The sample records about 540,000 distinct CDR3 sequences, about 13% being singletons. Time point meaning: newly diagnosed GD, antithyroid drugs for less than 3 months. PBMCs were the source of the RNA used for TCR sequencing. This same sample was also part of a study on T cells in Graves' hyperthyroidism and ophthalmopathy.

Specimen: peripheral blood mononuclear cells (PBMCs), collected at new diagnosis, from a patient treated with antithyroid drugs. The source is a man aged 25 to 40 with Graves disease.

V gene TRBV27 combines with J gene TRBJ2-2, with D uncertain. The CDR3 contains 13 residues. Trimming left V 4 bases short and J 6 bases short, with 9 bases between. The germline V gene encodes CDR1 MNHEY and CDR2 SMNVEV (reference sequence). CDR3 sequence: CASSSFTSGELFF. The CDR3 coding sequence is TGTGCCAGCAGTTCCTTCACGTCCGGGGAGCTGTTTTTT.

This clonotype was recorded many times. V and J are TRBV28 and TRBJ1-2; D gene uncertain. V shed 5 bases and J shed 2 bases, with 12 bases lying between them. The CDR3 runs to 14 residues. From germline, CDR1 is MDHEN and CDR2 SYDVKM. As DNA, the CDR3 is TGTGCCAGCAGTGACCGTTCTCTCAACTATGGCTACACCTTC. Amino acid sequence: CASSDRSLNYGYTF.